This TCR beta chain was recovered during a study of PD-1 blockade in classical Hodgkin lymphoma. Study outcomes and limitations: Baseline TCR diversity was reportedly lower in newly diagnosed patients than in healthy donors. It was reported as lower still in relapsed/refractory patients.

This CDR3 comprises 8 residues. The V gene lost 8 bases and the J gene lost 6 bases, with 4 bases spanning the gap. Per the germline V gene, CDR1 is DFQATT and CDR2 is SNEGSKA (reference sequence). TCRdb's table, derived via immunoSEQ multiplex PCR, lists solely in-frame clones and lacks some. The table has 19,000 or so clones, 65% to 85% seen once. As to this clone: The antigen is not known.

Time point specified: cycle 4 day 1 (C4D1), after five to seven weeks of nivolumab. All the patients suffered relapse after autologous stem cell transplantation, and brentuximab vedotin exposure differed. The material was peripheral blood mononuclear cells (PBMCs), obtained before the fourth cycle of nivolumab. This TCR was recovered from a human donor with classical Hodgkin lymphoma. This sequence joins TRBV20-1 and TRBJ1-2; D not certain. The CDR3 region has the DNA TGCAGTTTACATGGCTACACCTTC. Its translation is CSLHGYTF.